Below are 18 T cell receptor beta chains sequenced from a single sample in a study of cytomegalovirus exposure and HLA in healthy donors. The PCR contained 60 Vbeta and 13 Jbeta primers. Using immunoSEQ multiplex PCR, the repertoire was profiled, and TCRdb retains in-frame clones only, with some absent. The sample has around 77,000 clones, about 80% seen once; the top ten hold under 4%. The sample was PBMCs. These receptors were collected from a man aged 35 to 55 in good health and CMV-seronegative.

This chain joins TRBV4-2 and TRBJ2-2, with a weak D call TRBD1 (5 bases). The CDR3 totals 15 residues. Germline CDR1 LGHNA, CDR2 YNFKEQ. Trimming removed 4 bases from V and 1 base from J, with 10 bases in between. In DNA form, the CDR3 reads TGTGCCAGCAGCCGGGTCCAGGGGAACACCGGGGAGCTGTTTTTT. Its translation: CASSRVQGNTGELFF.

The CDR3: CASSSTRTQYF. In DNA form, the CDR3 reads TGTGCCAGCAGTTCGACTCGGACCCAGTACTTC. This chain connects TRBV28 to TRBJ2-5; D not certain. Trimming left V 4 bases short and J 7 bases short, with 7 bases between. CDR1 and CDR2 (germline): MDHEN, SYDVKM. CDR3 length equals 11 residues.

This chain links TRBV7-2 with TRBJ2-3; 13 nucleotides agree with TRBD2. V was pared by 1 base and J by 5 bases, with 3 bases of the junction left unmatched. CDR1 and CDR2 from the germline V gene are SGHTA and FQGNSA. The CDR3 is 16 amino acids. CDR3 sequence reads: CASSLELAGGLDTQYF. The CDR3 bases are TGTGCCAGCAGCTTAGAACTAGCGGGGGGGCTAGATACGCAGTATTTT.

The CDR3 nucleotides are TGTGCCAGCAGCGTATACCGCGGGCGGGGCCCTACCTACGAGCAGTACTTC. Protein: CASSVYRGRGPTYEQYF. V gene TRBV9 combines with J gene TRBJ2-5, with a possible D match to TRBD2 (6 bases). The J call is in doubt because the DNA end fits TRBJ2-7 better. This CDR3 region has 17 residues. The germline gives CDR1 SGDLS, CDR2 YYNGEE.

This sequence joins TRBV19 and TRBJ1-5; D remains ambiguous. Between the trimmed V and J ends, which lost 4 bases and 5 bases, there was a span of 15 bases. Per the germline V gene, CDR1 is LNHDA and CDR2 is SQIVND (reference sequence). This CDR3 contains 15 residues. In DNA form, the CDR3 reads TGTGCCAGTAGTAGGGGAGGCGGGTCATATCAGCCCCAGCATTTT. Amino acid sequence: CASSRGGGSYQPQHF. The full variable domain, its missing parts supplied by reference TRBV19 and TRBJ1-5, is DGGITQSPKYLFRKEGQNVTLSCEQNLNHDAMYWYRQDPGQGLRLIYYSQIVNDFQKGDIAEGYSVSREKKESFPLTVTSAQKNPTAFYLCASSRGGGSYQPQHFGDGTRLSIL.

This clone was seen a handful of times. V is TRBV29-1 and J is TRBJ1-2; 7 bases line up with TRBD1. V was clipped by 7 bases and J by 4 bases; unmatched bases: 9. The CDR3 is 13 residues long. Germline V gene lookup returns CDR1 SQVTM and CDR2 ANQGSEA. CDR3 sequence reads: CSAFNRGSYGYTF. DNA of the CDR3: TGCAGCGCCTTCAACAGGGGATCCTATGGCTACACCTTC.

DNA of the CDR3: TGTGCCTGGAGTGTACGAAAGGGGGGACAGGGGTTCCGATTATACGAGCAGTACTTC. It encodes CAWSVRKGGQGFRLYEQYF. The chain employs TRBV30 and TRBJ2-7; 10 bases agree with TRBD1. The CDR3 loop spans 19 amino acids. Germline V gene sequence: CDR1 GTSNPN, CDR2 SVGIG (reference sequence). Trimming took 0 bases from V and 4 from J; bases not matched to a gene: 18.

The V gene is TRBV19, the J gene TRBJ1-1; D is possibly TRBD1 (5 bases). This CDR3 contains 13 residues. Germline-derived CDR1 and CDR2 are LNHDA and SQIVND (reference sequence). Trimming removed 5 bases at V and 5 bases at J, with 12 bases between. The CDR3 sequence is CASSSGFGTEAFF. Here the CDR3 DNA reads TGTGCCAGTAGTTCAGGGTTTGGGACTGAAGCTTTCTTT.

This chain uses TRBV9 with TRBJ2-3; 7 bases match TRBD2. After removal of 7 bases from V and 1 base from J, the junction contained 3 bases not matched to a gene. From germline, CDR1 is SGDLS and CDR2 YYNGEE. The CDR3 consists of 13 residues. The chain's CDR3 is CASRAGGTDTQYF. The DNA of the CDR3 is TGTGCCAGCCGCGCGGGGGGCACAGATACGCAGTATTTT.

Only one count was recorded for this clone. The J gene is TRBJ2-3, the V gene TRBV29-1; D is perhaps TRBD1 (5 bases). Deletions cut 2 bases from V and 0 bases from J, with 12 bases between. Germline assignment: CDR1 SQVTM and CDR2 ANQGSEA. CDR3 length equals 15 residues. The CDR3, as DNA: TGCAGCGTTGAATTTAGGGGCAGGAGCACAGATACGCAGTATTTT. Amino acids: CSVEFRGRSTDTQYF.

In DNA form, the CDR3 reads TGCGCCAGCAGCCAGACAGGGGGCGTTTCACCCCTCCACTTT. Translating it yields CASSQTGGVSPLHF. The chain links TRBV4-1 to TRBJ1-6; 10 nucleotides agree with TRBD1. CDR3 length: 14 amino acids. Germline-derived CDR1 and CDR2 are MGHRA and YSYEKL. With V trimmed by 3 bases and J by 9 bases, 2 bases remained unmatched.

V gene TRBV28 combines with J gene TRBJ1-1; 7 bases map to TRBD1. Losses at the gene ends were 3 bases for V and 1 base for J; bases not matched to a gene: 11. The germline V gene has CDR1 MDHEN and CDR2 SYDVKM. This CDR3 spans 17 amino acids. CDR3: CASSFFPYEGANTEAFF. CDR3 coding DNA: TGTGCCAGCAGTTTCTTCCCCTATGAGGGGGCGAACACTGAAGCTTTCTTT.

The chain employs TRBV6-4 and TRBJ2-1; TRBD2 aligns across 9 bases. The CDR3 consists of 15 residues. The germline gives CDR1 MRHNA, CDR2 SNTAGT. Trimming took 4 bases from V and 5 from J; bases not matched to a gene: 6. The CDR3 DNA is TGTGCCAGCAGTGCTATAGCGGGGGACCACAATGAGCAGTTCTTC. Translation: CASSAIAGDHNEQFF.

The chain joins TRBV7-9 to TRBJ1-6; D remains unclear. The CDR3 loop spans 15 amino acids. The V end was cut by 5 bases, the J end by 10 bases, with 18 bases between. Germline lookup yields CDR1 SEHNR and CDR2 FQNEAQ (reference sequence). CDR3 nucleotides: TGTGCCAGCAGCACGAGACGGGAGACGCGATCACCCCTCCACTTT. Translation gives CASSTRRETRSPLHF.

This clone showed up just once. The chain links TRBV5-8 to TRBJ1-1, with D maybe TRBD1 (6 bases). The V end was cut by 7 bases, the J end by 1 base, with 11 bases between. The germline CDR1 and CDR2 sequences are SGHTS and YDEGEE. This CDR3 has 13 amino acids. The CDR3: CASDKQGNTEAFF. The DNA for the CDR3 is TGTGCCAGCGACAAACAGGGGAACACTGAAGCTTTCTTT.

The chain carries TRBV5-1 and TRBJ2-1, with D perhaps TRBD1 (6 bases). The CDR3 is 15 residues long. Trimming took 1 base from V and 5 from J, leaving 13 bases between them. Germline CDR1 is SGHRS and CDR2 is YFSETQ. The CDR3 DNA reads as TGCGCCAGCAGCTTGACGGACAGACCAAACAATGAGCAGTTCTTC. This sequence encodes CASSLTDRPNNEQFF.

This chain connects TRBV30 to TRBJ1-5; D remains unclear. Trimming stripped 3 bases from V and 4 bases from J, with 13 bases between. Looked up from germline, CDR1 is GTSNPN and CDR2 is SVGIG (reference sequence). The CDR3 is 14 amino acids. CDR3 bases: TGTGCCTGGAGCCCGGGGTTGGCAAATCAGCCCCAGCATTTT. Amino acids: CAWSPGLANQPQHF.

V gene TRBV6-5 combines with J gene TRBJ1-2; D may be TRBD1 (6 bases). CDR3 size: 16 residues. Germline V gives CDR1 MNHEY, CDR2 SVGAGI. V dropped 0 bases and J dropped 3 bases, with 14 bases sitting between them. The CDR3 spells CASSYSGAGEDYGYTF. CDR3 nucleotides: TGTGCCAGCAGTTACTCGGGGGCAGGGGAAGACTATGGCTACACCTTC.